This T cell receptor beta chain was observed in a study of blood T cells in healthy people across ages (dated by TCRdb to the mid-2010s). With respect to the entire study: In model experiments, template switching captured roughly one uniquely barcoded TCR beta cDNA molecule for every two T cells. The study measured age-related changes in TCR beta repertoire diversity using deep sequencing normalized with unique cDNA molecular identifiers. Donors were grouped into four age groups: young (average about 15 years), middle-aged (39), aged (around 56) and long-lived (less than 85). To avoid experimental bias, donors of different ages were spread randomly across the sequencing lanes. The study analyzed two additional independent replicas of 1 million unique cDNA reads from the same blood draw for two donors, one aged 18 to 30 and one aged 80 or older. What the research found in general, with its limitations: The long-lived group showed more naive CD4+ T cells, fewer expanded clones and increased TCR diversity than the aged group, suggesting age selection. Observed TCR beta diversity per million T cells fell roughly linearly with age, and a significant reduction was already apparent by age around 44. There was a strong correlation between observed TCR beta diversity and the percentage of naive T cells measured by flow cytometry. Since profiling was done on bulk unsorted PBMCs, naive and antigen-experienced compartments could not be conclusively compared. Estimates of total diversity from one million sequenced T cells were regarded as lower bounds and underestimates. Because the CMV infection status of the donors was unknown, age-related changes in expanded clonotypes may potentially have been confounded.

Libraries were prepared through 5' RACE. Sequencing instrument: Illumina HiSeq 2500. A second roughly 6 to 12 cycle PCR used a sample-barcoded 5' primer and a J-beta primer mix. A unique molecular identifier was introduced onto each TCR beta cDNA molecule by a template-switch 5' adaptor carrying 12 random nucleotides. Each sample yielded at least 3 million CDR3-containing paired-end reads. All of the RNA was converted into first-strand cDNA using the Mint cDNA synthesis kit, with a TRBC-specific oligonucleotide serving as the primer. After uracil-DNA glycosylase treatment, a first 18-cycle PCR used universal primers M1SS and BC2_uni_R on all cDNA. Per the original workflow: For normalization, 1 million high-quality reads were randomly selected from each sample, with every read carrying a distinct molecular identifier. Instead of being binned into consensus sequences, reads that shared molecular identifiers were thrown out. CDR3 identification, clonotype clustering and error correction used MiTCR with a Q25 quality threshold and the strictest error-elimination algorithm. Lower-bound total TCR beta diversity was estimated with a nonparametric unseen species model using Euler transformation. In TCRdb, the public reads were trimmed at Q25 with fastp and aligned with MiXCR, with productive beta chains retained. Rows merge per CDR3 protein into single entries with the most common DNA and genes. The V and J calls reflect TCRdb's pipeline rather than the authors' work. The sample profile shows roughly 930,000 distinct CDR3 sequences; around 46% of them were found once. The ten largest clonotypes hold roughly 13% of the sample.

Of note for this clonotype: Its antigen specificity is not known. Base qualities are not provided; no much larger clone lies one nucleotide away.

Systemically healthy Caucasian individuals from Russia, approximately 39 in total and aged about 6 to 95 years, were included as donors. Each donor gave 8 to 10 milliliters of peripheral blood, collected into EDTA-treated Vacutainer tubes. Ficoll-Paque density-gradient centrifugation was used to isolate PBMCs, with at least 7 million obtained per sample. Trizol reagent was used to extract total RNA from the PBMCs, yielding at least 6 micrograms per sample. Naive CD45RAhigh/CD27high T cell percentages were measured by flow cytometry on a PBMC aliquot from every donor. V lost 5 bases and J lost 1 base; the stretch between them is 15 bases long. CDR1 and CDR2 are read off the germline V gene (reference sequence) as GTSNPN and SVGIG. The CDR3, from cysteine to phenylalanine, totals 16 residues. The retained sequence is limited to the CDR3, 48 bases, with the frame set at the first base.

This receptor was identified in a man between 25 and 39 years old in good health. Here the chain combines TRBV30 and TRBJ2-6, and perhaps TRBD1 as D gene, on 6 matching bases. The sequencing sample was made of blood. DNA sequence: TGTGCCTGGGAGGTCACAGGGAAATCTGGGGCCAACGTCCTGACTTTC. It codes for CAWEVTGKSGANVLTF. The full variable domain, with segments outside the CDR3 supplied by the reference TRBV30 and TRBJ2-6 proteins, appears as SQTIHQWPATLVQPVGSPLSLECTVEGTSNPNLYWYRQAAGRGLQLLFYSVGIGQISSEVPQNLSASRPQDRQFILSSKKLLLSDSGFYLCAWEVTGKSGANVLTFGAGSRLTVL.